One sample yielded the 15 T cell receptor beta chains listed below, sequenced in a study of T cells after yellow fever vaccination. One entry per CDR3 protein results from TCRdb running MiXCR on the 5' RACE reads. The repertoire consists of about 340,000 distinct CDR3 sequences, with under 15% occurring once and the leading ten covering about 3%. Sequencing was performed on CD4+ T cells sorted from PBMCs, taken 15 days after the yellow fever booster vaccination. The receptors shown here come from a man aged 18 to 35 who received the YFV17D yellow fever vaccine.

The gene calls are TRBV7-3 and TRBJ2-3; no reliable D call. CDR1 is SGHTA, CDR2 FQGTGA, per germline. V was clipped by 3 bases and J by 7 bases, with 14 bases between them. The CDR3 spans 14 residues. The CDR3 reads CASSFNGPENTQYF. As DNA, the CDR3 is TGTGCCAGCAGCTTCAACGGGCCGGAAAATACGCAGTATTTT.

This clonotype turned up a few times. The chain couples TRBV5-4 to TRBJ1-2; 9 nucleotides line up with TRBD1. CDR3 length: 17 residues. In germline, CDR1 is SGHNT, CDR2 YYREEE (reference sequence). The CDR3 reads CAAARGDRVQANYGYTF. The CDR3 nucleotides read TGTGCTGCCGCGAGGGGGGACAGGGTCCAAGCTAACTATGGCTACACCTTC.

This rearrangement joins TRBV7-9 to TRBJ2-5; the D is unclear. This CDR3 contains 14 residues. V gave up 2 bases and J gave up 2 bases, with 9 bases separating them. Per the germline V gene, CDR1 is SEHNR and CDR2 is FQNEAQ (reference sequence). CDR3 sequence (DNA): TGTGCCAGCAGCTTAATGCCGCCACAAGAGACCCAGTACTTC. As protein: CASSLMPPQETQYF.

To note about this clonotype: At one of its ends the junction is not consistent with the germline gene, which may arise from a read error. The chain combines TRBV30 with TRBJ2-7, with 9 bases fitting TRBD2. Germline CDR1 and CDR2: GTSNPN and SVGIG (reference sequence). The CDR3 runs to 14 residues. In DNA form, the CDR3 reads TGTCCCTGGAGGATTAGCGGGGGCCTCTACGAGCAGTACTTC. Its protein product is CPWRISGGLYEQYF.

The chain combines TRBV5-1 with TRBJ1-5, with a weak D call TRBD1 (5 bases). CDR1 is SGHRS and CDR2 is YFSETQ in the germline V gene. Trimming left V 3 bases short and J 7 bases short, with 14 bases between. This CDR3 comprises 14 residues. CDR3 DNA: TGCGCCAGCAGCTCTGGCAGGGTCGGGCAGCCCCAGCATTTT. Its protein product is CASSSGRVGQPQHF.

The rearrangement links TRBV5-1 to TRBJ1-4; 8 nucleotides align to TRBD1. Unmatched junction bases numbered 6, after V lost 4 bases and J lost 7 bases. Germline V gene data show CDR1 as SGHRS and CDR2 as YFSETQ. This CDR3 region has 14 residues. CDR3 protein: CASSTGQGVEKLFF. The DNA for the CDR3 is TGCGCCAGCAGCACCGGACAGGGTGTTGAAAAACTGTTTTTT.

This chain uses TRBV19 with TRBJ1-5, with TRBD1 identical over 9 bases. This CDR3 has 17 amino acids. Trimming took 6 bases from V and 3 from J; bases not matched to a gene: 12. Germline values: CDR1 LNHDA, CDR2 SQIVND (reference sequence). The CDR3 spells CASSTGPGQGDNQPQHF. In nucleotides, the CDR3 is TGTGCCAGTAGCACGGGGCCGGGACAGGGAGACAATCAGCCCCAGCATTTT.

About this clonotype: Being one base from a much bigger clone, this may be a read error. This chain links TRBV5-1 with TRBJ1-2; tentatively, D is TRBD1 (6 bases). The CDR3 sequence is 13 residues long. The germline CDR1 and CDR2 sequences are SGHRS and YFSETQ. V was trimmed by 4 bases and J by 6 bases, leaving 13 bases between them. The CDR3 sequence is CASSDGQSDGYTF. DNA of the CDR3: TGCGCCAGCAGCGACGGACAGTCCGATGGCTACACCTTC. The variable domain in full, completed from reference TRBV5-1 and TRBJ1-2, reads KAGVTQTPRYLIKTRGQQVTLSCSPISGHRSVSWYQQTPGQGLQFLFEYFSETQRNKGNFPGRFSGRQFSNSRSEMNVSTLELGDSALYLCASSDGQSDGYTFGSGTRLTVV.

This clonotype was seen many times. The V and J genes are TRBV5-1 and TRBJ1-1, with D possibly TRBD1 on 5 matching bases. This CDR3 has 15 amino acids. The V end was cut by 1 base, the J end by 5 bases, with 15 bases between. Germline loops: CDR1 SGHRS, CDR2 YFSETQ. The CDR3 protein is CASSLQGVGDTEAFF. CDR3 bases: TGCGCCAGCAGCTTGCAGGGCGTCGGGGATACTGAAGCTTTCTTT.

V and J are TRBV7-9 and TRBJ1-2; D not certain. The ends were cut back, 1 base at V and 7 bases at J, with 10 bases in the middle. The CDR3 sequence is 13 residues long. Germline assignment: CDR1 SEHNR and CDR2 FQNEAQ (reference sequence). CDR3 bases: TGTGCCAGCAGCTTAGGGCAGGTTCGTGGCTACACCTTC. The encoded protein is CASSLGQVRGYTF.

This rearrangement joins TRBV5-6 to TRBJ1-5, with 7 bases identical to TRBD1. Germline loops: CDR1 SGHDT, CDR2 YYEEEE. The CDR3 covers 16 residues. Trimming at V came to 5 bases and at J to 6 bases, leaving 14 bases not matched to a gene. DNA for the CDR3: TGTGCCAGCAGTGGAGCCCGGGACAGACGGGGTCAGCCCCAGCATTTT. Protein product: CASSGARDRRGQPQHF.

V and J are TRBV18 and TRBJ2-2; the D is unclear. Germline values: CDR1 KGHSH, CDR2 LQKENI. V shed 3 bases and J shed 3 bases, with 11 bases lying between them. This CDR3 is 15 amino acids long. CDR3 amino acids: CASSPFEAYTGELFF. The CDR3 bases are TGTGCCAGCTCACCCTTCGAGGCCTACACCGGGGAGCTGTTTTTT. Full variable domain (missing parts from reference TRBV18 and TRBJ2-2): NAGVMQNPRHLVRRRGQEARLRCSPMKGHSHVYWYRQLPEEGLKFMVYLQKENIIDESGMPKERFSAEFPKEGPSILRIQQVVRGDSAAYFCASSPFEAYTGELFFGEGSRLTVL.

A few counts support this clonotype. This chain uses TRBV5-1 with TRBJ2-5; D is unresolved. Germline CDR1 SGHRS, CDR2 YFSETQ. The CDR3 covers 13 residues. The V gene lost 7 bases and the J gene lost 5 bases, with 15 bases spanning the gap. CDR3 protein: CASGTDNQETQYF. The CDR3 nucleotides are TGCGCCAGCGGAACAGATAATCAGGAGACCCAGTACTTC.

In this sample, this clonotype turned up a few times. The chain employs TRBV9 and TRBJ1-3; D might be TRBD1 (5 bases). The CDR3 spans 17 residues. Trimming left V 0 bases short and J 0 bases short, with 13 bases between. Looked up from germline, CDR1 is SGDLS and CDR2 is YYNGEE. The CDR3 bases are TGTGCCAGCAGCGTAGGCGACAGCCCGAGCTCTGGAAACACCATATATTTT. Protein product: CASSVGDSPSSGNTIYF.

The sample holds a few counts of this clonotype. V usage is TRBV5-1 and J usage is TRBJ2-2, with D perhaps TRBD1 (5 bases). The CDR3 length is 15 residues. Germline-derived CDR1 and CDR2 are SGHRS and YFSETQ. V lost 4 bases and J lost 0, with 10 bases in between. This chain's CDR3 is CASSLRTSNTGELFF. For the CDR3, the DNA is TGCGCCAGCAGCCTACGGACATCGAACACCGGGGAGCTGTTTTTT.